This TCR beta chain was recorded in a study of glioma-infiltrating T cells after dendritic cell vaccination. Study in general: Patients had newly diagnosed or recurrent glioblastoma and received dendritic cell vaccines. Study conclusions and caveats: Higher TCR clonality did not directly relate to longer survival.

Time point defined: after dendritic cell vaccination, including at tumor progression/relapse. Sequencing was performed with immunoSEQ multiplex PCR; in TCRdb, only in-frame clones are kept and a portion is missing. The top ten clones hold roughly 2.8% of a sample with 100,000 or so clones, nearly 90% of them seen once. The CDR3 is made up of 12 amino acids. Germline V gives CDR1 SGHDN, CDR2 FVKESK. Germline trimming cut 1 base from V and 9 bases from J; bases unmatched to any gene: 1. A note on this clone: Its antigen is unidentified.

The sequence derives from a human donor with glioblastoma. The rearrangement joins TRBV14 to TRBJ1-2; 8 nucleotides line up with TRBD1. Sample: blood, taken after dendritic cell vaccination. The CDR3 region is CASSQGQGRYTF. DNA for the CDR3: TGTGCCAGCAGCCAAGGACAGGGGCGCTACACCTTC.